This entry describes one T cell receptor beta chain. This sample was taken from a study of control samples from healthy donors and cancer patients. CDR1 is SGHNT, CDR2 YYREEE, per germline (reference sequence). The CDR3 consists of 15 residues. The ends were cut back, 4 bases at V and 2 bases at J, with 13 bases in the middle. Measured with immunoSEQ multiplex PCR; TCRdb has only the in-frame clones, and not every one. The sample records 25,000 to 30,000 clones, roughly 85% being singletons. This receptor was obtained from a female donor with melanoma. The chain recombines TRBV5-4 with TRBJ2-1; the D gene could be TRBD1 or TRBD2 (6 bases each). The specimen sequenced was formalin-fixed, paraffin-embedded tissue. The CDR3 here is CASSAGAGPYNEQFF. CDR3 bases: TGTGCCAGCAGCGCAGGGGCGGGACCCTACAATGAGCAGTTCTTC.